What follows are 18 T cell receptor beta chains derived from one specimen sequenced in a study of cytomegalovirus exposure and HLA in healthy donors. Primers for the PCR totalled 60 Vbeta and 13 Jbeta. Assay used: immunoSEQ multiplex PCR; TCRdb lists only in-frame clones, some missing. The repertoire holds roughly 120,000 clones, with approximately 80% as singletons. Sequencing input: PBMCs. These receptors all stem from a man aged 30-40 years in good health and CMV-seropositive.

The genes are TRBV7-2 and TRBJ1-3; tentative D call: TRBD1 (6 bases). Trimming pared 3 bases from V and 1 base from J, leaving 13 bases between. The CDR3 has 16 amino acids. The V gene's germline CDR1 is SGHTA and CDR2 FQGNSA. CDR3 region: CASSLSGTGSGNTIYF. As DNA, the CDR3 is TGTGCCAGCAGCTTGAGTGGCACAGGGTCTGGAAACACCATATATTTT.

As DNA, the CDR3 is TGTGCCAGTAGTAGGCAAGAGGGCACTGAAGCTTTCTTT. Protein sequence: CASSRQEGTEAFF. The chain joins TRBV19 to TRBJ1-1; D is undetermined. Germline-derived CDR1 and CDR2 are LNHDA and SQIVND (reference sequence). The V and J ends lost 4 bases and 4 bases respectively, with 10 bases between them. The CDR3 spans 13 residues. The complete variable domain, with remaining parts taken from reference TRBV19 and TRBJ1-1, reads DGGITQSPKYLFRKEGQNVTLSCEQNLNHDAMYWYRQDPGQGLRLIYYSQIVNDFQKGDIAEGYSVSREKKESFPLTVTSAQKNPTAFYLCASSRQEGTEAFFGQGTRLTVV.

Here the CDR3 reads CASSLDRAGGTDTQYF. In nucleotides, the CDR3 is TGTGCCAGCAGTTTGGATCGTGCGGGAGGAACAGATACGCAGTATTTT. The chain joins TRBV28 to TRBJ2-3; 8 nucleotides line up with TRBD2. The CDR3 extends over 16 amino acids. Germline V lookup: CDR1 MDHEN, CDR2 SYDVKM. Losses at the gene ends were 3 bases for V and 3 bases for J; bases not matched to a gene: 8.

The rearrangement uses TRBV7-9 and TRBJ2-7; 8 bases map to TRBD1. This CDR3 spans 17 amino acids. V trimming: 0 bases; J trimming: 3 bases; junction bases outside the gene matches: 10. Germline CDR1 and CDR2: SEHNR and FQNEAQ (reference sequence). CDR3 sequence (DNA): TGTGCCAGCAGCTTAGCGACAGGGGATCGGAGATACTACGAGCAGTACTTC. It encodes CASSLATGDRRYYEQYF.

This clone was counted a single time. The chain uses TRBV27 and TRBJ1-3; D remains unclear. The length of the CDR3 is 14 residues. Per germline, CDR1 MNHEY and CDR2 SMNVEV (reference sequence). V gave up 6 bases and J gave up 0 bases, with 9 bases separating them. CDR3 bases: TGTGCCAGCAGCCGCGGGGTCTCTGGAAACACCATATATTTT. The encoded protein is CASSRGVSGNTIYF.

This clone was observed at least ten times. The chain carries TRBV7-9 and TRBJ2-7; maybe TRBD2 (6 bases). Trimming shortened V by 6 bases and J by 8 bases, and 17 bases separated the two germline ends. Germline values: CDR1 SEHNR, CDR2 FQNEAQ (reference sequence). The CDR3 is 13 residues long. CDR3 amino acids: CASRRLGGIQQYF. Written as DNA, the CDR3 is TGTGCCAGCAGGAGACTAGGCGGGATCCAGCAGTACTTC.

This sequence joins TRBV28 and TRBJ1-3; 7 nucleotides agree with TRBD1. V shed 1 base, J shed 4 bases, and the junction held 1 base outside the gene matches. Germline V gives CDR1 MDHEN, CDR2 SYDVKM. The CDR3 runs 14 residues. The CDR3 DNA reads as TGTGCCAGCAGTTTATTAGGGGGCGGAAACACCATATATTTT. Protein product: CASSLLGGGNTIYF.

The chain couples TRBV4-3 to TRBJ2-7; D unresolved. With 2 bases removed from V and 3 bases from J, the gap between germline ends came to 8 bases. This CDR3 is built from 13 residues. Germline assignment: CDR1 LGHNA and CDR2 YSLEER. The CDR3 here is CASSQLSGYEQYF. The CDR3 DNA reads TGCGCCAGCAGCCAACTAAGTGGCTACGAGCAGTACTTC.

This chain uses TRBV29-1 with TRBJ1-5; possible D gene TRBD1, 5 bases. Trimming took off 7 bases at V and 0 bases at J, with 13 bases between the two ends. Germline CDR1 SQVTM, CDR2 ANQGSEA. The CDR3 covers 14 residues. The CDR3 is CSEMGRGSNQPQHF. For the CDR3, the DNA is TGCAGCGAAATGGGGCGGGGTAGCAATCAGCCCCAGCATTTT.

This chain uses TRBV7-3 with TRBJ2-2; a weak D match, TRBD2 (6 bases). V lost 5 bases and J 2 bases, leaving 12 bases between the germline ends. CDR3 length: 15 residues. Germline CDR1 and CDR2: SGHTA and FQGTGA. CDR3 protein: CASSPAGTNTGELFF. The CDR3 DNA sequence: TGTGCCAGCAGCCCAGCCGGGACTAACACCGGGGAGCTGTTTTTT. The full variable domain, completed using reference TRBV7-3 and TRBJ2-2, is GAGVSQTPSNKVTEKGKYVELRCDPISGHTALYWYRQSLGQGPEFLIYFQGTGAADDSGLPNDRFFAVRPEGSVSTLKIQRTERGDSAVYLCASSPAGTNTGELFFGEGSRLTVL.

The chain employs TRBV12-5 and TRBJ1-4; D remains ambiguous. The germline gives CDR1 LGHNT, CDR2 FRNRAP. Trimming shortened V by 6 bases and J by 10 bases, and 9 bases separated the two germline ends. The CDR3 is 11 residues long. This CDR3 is CASGVEGKLFF. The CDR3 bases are TGTGCTAGTGGCGTTGAGGGAAAACTGTTTTTT.

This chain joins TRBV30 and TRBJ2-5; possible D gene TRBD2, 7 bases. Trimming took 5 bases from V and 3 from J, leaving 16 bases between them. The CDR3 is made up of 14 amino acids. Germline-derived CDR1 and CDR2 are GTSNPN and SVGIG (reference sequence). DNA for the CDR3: TGTGCCTGGGGGGCGGGGGCCCTAGAAGAGACCCAGTACTTC. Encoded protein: CAWGAGALEETQYF.

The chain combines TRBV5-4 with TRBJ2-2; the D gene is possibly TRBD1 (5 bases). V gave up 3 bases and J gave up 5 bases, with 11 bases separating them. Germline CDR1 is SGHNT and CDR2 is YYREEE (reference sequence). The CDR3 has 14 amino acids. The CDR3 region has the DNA TGTGCCAGCAGCTCTTGGGGCAGGACCGGGGAGCTGTTTTTT. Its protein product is CASSSWGRTGELFF.

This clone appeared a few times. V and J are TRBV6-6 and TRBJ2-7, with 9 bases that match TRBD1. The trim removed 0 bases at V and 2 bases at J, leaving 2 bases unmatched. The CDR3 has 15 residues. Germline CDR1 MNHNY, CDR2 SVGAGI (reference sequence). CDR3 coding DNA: TGTGCCAGCAGTTACTCGGACAGGGGCACCTACGAGCAGTACTTC. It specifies CASSYSDRGTYEQYF.

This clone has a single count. The CDR3 is CSGSLAGDSYEQYF. CDR3 nucleotides: TGCAGCGGCTCGCTAGCGGGAGACTCCTACGAGCAGTACTTC. The rearrangement links TRBV29-1 to TRBJ2-7, with TRBD2 matching 10 bases. The J segment lost 0 bases and the V segment lost 7 bases, leaving 6 bases of the junction unmatched. Germline assignment: CDR1 SQVTM and CDR2 ANQGSEA. CDR3 length: 14 residues.

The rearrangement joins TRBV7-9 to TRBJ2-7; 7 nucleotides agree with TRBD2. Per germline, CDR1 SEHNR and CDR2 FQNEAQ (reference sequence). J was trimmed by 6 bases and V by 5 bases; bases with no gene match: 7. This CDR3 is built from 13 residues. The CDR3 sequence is CASSPPTSSEQYF. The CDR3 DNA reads TGTGCCAGCAGCCCTCCGACTAGCTCCGAGCAGTACTTC.

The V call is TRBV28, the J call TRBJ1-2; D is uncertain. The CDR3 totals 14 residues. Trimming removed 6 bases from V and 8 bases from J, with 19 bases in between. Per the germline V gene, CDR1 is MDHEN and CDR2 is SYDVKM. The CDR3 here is CASSPAGMGWGYTF. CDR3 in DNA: TGTGCCAGCAGCCCAGCGGGGATGGGCTGGGGCTACACCTTC.

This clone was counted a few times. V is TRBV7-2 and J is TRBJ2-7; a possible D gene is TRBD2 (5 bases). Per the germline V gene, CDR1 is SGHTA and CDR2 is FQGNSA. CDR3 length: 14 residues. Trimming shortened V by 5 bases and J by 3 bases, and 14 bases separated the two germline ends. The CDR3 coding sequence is TGTGCCAGCAGCGGGCGATCAGGAGGCTACGAGCAGTACTTC. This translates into CASSGRSGGYEQYF.